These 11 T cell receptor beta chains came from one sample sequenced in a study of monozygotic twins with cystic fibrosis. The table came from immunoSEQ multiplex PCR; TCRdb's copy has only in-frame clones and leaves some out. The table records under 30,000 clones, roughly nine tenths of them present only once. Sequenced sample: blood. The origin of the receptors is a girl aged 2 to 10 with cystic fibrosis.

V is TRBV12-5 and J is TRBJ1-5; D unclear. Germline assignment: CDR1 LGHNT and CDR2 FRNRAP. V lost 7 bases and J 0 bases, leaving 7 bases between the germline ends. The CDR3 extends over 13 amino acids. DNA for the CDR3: TGTGCTAGTGCCCAAAATAGCAATCAGCCCCAGCATTTT. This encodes CASAQNSNQPQHF.

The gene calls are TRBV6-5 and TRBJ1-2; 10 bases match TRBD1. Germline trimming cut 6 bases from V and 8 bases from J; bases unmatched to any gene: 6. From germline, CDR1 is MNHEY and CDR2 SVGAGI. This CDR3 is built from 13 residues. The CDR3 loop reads CASSPGTGVGYTF. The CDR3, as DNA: TGTGCCAGCAGCCCCGGGACAGGGGTCGGCTACACCTTC.

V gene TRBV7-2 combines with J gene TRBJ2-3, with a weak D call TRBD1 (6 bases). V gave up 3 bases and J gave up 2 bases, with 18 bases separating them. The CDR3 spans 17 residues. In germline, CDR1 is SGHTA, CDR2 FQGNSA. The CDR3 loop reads CASSFRPGTLNTDTQYF. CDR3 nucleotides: TGTGCCAGCAGCTTTCGCCCGGGGACACTCAACACAGATACGCAGTATTTT.

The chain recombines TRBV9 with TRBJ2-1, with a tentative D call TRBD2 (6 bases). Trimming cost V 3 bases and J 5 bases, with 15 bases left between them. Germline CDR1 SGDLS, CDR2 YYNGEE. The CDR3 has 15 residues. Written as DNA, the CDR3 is TGTGCCAGCAGCGGGAGGGCAGGGAGAAACAATGAGCAGTTCTTC. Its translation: CASSGRAGRNNEQFF.

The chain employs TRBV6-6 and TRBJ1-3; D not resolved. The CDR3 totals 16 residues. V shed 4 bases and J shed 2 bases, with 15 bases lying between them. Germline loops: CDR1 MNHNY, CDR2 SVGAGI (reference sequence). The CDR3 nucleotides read TGTGCCAGCAGTTTGGGTAGTATAGGCACTGGAAACACCATATATTTT. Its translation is CASSLGSIGTGNTIYF.

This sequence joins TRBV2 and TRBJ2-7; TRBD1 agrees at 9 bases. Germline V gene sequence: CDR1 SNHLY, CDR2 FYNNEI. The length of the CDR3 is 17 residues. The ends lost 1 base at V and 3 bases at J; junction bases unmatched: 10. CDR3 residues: CASSEGPVTGGLYEQYF. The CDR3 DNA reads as TGTGCCAGCAGTGAAGGGCCTGTGACAGGGGGGCTCTACGAGCAGTACTTC.

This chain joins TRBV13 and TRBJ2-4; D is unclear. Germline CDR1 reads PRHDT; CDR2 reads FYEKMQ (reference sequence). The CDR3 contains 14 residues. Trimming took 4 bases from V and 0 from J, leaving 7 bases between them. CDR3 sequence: CASSSGIAKNIQYF. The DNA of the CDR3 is TGTGCCAGCAGCTCCGGTATAGCCAAAAACATTCAGTACTTC.

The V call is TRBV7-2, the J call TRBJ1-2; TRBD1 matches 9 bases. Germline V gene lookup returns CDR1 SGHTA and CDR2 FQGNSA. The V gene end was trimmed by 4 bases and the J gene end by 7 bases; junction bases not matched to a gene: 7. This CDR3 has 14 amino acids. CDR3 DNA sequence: TGTGCCAGCAGCTCTACCGGGACAGGGCTTGGCTACACCTTC. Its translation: CASSSTGTGLGYTF.

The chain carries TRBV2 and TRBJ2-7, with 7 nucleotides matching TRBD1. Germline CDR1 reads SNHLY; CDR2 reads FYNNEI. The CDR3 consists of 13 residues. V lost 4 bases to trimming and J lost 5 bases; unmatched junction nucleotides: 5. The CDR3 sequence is CASSGQGLNEQYF. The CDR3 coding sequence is TGTGCCAGCAGTGGACAGGGTCTCAACGAGCAGTACTTC.

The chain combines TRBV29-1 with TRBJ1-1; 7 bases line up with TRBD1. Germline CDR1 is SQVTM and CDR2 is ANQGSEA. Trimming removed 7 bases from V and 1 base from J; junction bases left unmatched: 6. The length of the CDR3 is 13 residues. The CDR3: CSGHGTANTEAFF. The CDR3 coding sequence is TGCAGCGGACACGGGACAGCGAACACTGAAGCTTTCTTT.

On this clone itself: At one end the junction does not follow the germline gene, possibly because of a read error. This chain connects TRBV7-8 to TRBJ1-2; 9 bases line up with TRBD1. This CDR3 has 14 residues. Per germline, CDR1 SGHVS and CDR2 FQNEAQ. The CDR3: CASSLDRGKYGYTF. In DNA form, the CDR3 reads TGTGCCAGCAGTTTAGACAGGGGGAAGTATGGCTACACCTTC.